These 28 T cell receptor beta chains came from one sample sequenced in a study of radiation and T cells in renal cell carcinoma. Time point given: baseline pretreatment blood. The treatment was: 15 Gy SBRT to primary tumor, nephrectomy 4 weeks later. Assay used: immunoSEQ multiplex PCR; TCRdb lists only in-frame clones, some missing. The table has 94,000 or so clones, roughly four fifths seen once. The source material was blood, sampled from a patient whose treatment included radiotherapy and nephrectomy. These receptors all come from a man in his 60s with renal cell carcinoma.

This clone was detected once. V gene TRBV21-1 combines with J gene TRBJ2-5; no DNA check was done on the table's D call, TRBD1. TRBV21-1 constitutes a pseudogene. The CDR3 has 16 residues. The CDR3 bases are TGTGCCTTTAGGGCCTACACAGGGGAGGCTGGGGAGACCCAGTACTTC. This encodes CAFRAYTGEAGETQYF.

The chain links TRBV9 to TRBJ2-2, with TRBD1 identical over 9 bases. V gave up 1 base and J gave up 5 bases; unmatched junction bases: 3. Germline V CDR1 and CDR2: SGDLS, YYNGEE. The CDR3 loop spans 15 amino acids. The CDR3 DNA follows: TGTGCCAGCAGCGTAAGACAGGGGGTTACCGGGGAGCTGTTTTTT. Its protein product is CASSVRQGVTGELFF.

V gene TRBV30 combines with J gene TRBJ1-5, with D possibly matching TRBD1 (5 bases). The CDR3 runs to 15 residues. Trimming took off 3 bases at V and 5 bases at J, with 17 bases between the two ends. The germline gives CDR1 GTSNPN, CDR2 SVGIG (reference sequence). As DNA, the CDR3 is TGTGCCTGGAGCCAGAGGGACCTTATCTATCAGCCCCAGCATTTT. This gives the protein CAWSQRDLIYQPQHF.

This chain uses TRBV10-2 with TRBJ1-2; D is possibly TRBD1 (5 bases). The CDR3 loop spans 13 amino acids. Deletions cut 4 bases from V and 4 bases from J, with 10 bases between. The germline V gene encodes CDR1 WSHSY and CDR2 SAAADI. The CDR3 sequence is CASSAEGSYGYTF. CDR3 nucleotides: TGCGCCAGCAGTGCAGAGGGGTCCTATGGCTACACCTTC.

V is TRBV5-1 and J is TRBJ2-5, with no clear D. V lost 0 bases to trimming and J lost 5 bases, with 8 bases between them. CDR3 length: 13 amino acids. Germline V CDR1 and CDR2: SGHRS, YFSETQ. DNA for the CDR3: TGCGCCAGCAGCTTGGATAGGGTGGAGACCCAGTACTTC. It specifies CASSLDRVETQYF. Using reference TRBV5-1 and TRBJ2-5 for the parts outside the CDR3, the full variable domain is KAGVTQTPRYLIKTRGQQVTLSCSPISGHRSVSWYQQTPGQGLQFLFEYFSETQRNKGNFPGRFSGRQFSNSRSEMNVSTLELGDSALYLCASSLDRVETQYFGPGTRLLVL.

The V gene is TRBV30, the J gene TRBJ2-1; 9 bases agree with TRBD1. Losses at the gene ends were 0 bases for V and 9 bases for J; bases not matched to a gene: 9. The CDR3 is 15 residues long. Per germline, CDR1 GTSNPN and CDR2 SVGIG (reference sequence). CDR3 sequence (DNA): TGTGCCTGGAGTGTACGCCGGGACAGGGTCGGTGAGCAGTTCTTC. This encodes CAWSVRRDRVGEQFF.

This clone was seen more than once but under ten times. This rearrangement joins TRBV5-1 to TRBJ2-3; 7 nucleotides line up with TRBD2. V gave up 4 bases and J gave up 1 base; unmatched junction bases: 6. Per germline, CDR1 SGHRS and CDR2 YFSETQ. This CDR3 is 15 amino acids long. This CDR3 is CASSEGAGRTDTQYF. DNA of the CDR3: TGCGCCAGCAGCGAGGGAGCGGGGCGCACAGATACGCAGTATTTT.

The chain has TRBV30 and TRBJ1-2; D might be TRBD1 (5 bases). Germline lookup yields CDR1 GTSNPN and CDR2 SVGIG (reference sequence). The CDR3 length is 14 residues. V lost 0 bases to trimming and J lost 7 bases, with 15 bases between them. Here the CDR3 reads CAWSVGRLGGGYTF. The DNA of the CDR3 is TGTGCCTGGAGTGTCGGCAGGCTGGGGGGTGGCTACACCTTC. The entire variable domain, with the rest obtained from reference TRBV30 and TRBJ1-2, is as follows: SQTIHQWPATLVQPVGSPLSLECTVEGTSNPNLYWYRQAAGRGLQLLFYSVGIGQISSEVPQNLSASRPQDRQFILSSKKLLLSDSGFYLCAWSVGRLGGGYTFGSGTRLTVV.

V is TRBV10-1 and J is TRBJ2-3; TRBD2 agrees at 7 bases. The germline V gene encodes CDR1 WNHNN and CDR2 SYGVQD (reference sequence). V lost 3 bases, J lost 0 bases, and 6 bases stayed unmatched. The CDR3 extends over 16 amino acids. CDR3 nucleotide sequence: TGCGCCAGCAGTGACCAGCGGGGTACTAGCACAGATACGCAGTATTTT. It yields the protein CASSDQRGTSTDTQYF.

V is TRBV15 and J is TRBJ2-7, with D tentatively TRBD1 or TRBD2 (5 bases each). CDR1 LNHNV and CDR2 YYDKDF come from the germline V gene (reference sequence). Trimming left V 0 bases short and J 5 bases short, with 17 bases between. The CDR3 consists of 16 residues. CDR3 DNA sequence: TGTGCCACCAGCAGAGATGGGAGCTCAGGGCACGACGAGCAGTACTTC. This gives the protein CATSRDGSSGHDEQYF. The full variable domain, with the rest looked up from reference TRBV15 and TRBJ2-7, is DAMVIQNPRYQVTQFGKPVTLSCSQTLNHNVMYWYQQKSSQAPKLLFHYYDKDFNNEADTPDNFQSRRPNTSFCFLDIRSPGLGDTAMYLCATSRDGSSGHDEQYFGPGTRLTVT.

V and J are TRBV6-5 and TRBJ1-1; 8 bases are a match to TRBD1. The CDR3 sequence is 15 residues long. Germline V gene sequence: CDR1 MNHEY, CDR2 SVGAGI. The V and J ends lost 5 bases and 5 bases, in that order; junction bases with no gene match: 10. The CDR3 region is CASSTPRTGFTEAFF. CDR3 nucleotides: TGTGCCAGCAGTACTCCGAGGACAGGGTTTACTGAAGCTTTCTTT.

The chain is built from TRBV11-2 and TRBJ2-7; possibly TRBD2 for D (6 bases). Germline V gene data show CDR1 as SGHAT and CDR2 as FQNNGV. V was clipped by 1 base and J by 2 bases, with 12 bases between them. There are 15 residues in the CDR3. The CDR3 reads CASSLVSSVTYEQYF. As DNA, the CDR3 is TGTGCCAGCAGCTTAGTATCTAGCGTAACCTACGAGCAGTACTTC.

The V call is TRBV6-5, the J call TRBJ2-1; TRBD2 agrees at 7 bases. The germline CDR1 and CDR2 sequences are MNHEY and SVGAGI. The CDR3 totals 15 residues. The ends lost 6 bases at V and 2 bases at J; junction bases unmatched: 7. In nucleotides, the CDR3 is TGTGCCAGCAGCCCCACGGGAGGAACCTACAATGAGCAGTTCTTC. Residues: CASSPTGGTYNEQFF.

The chain is built from TRBV7-9 and TRBJ2-7; 10 nucleotides line up with TRBD2. CDR1 and CDR2 (germline): SEHNR, FQNEAQ (reference sequence). The length of the CDR3 is 16 residues. The V and J ends lost 4 bases and 4 bases, in that order; junction bases with no gene match: 10. CDR3 sequence reads: CASSSTAGGSEYEQYF. The CDR3 nucleotides read TGTGCCAGCAGCTCCACAGCGGGAGGGTCAGAGTACGAGCAGTACTTC. Full variable domain (missing parts from reference TRBV7-9 and TRBJ2-7): DTGVSQNPRHKITKRGQNVTFRCDPISEHNRLYWYRQTLGQGPEFLTYFQNEAQLEKSRLLSDRFSAERPKGSFSTLEIQRTEQGDSAMYLCASSSTAGGSEYEQYFGPGTRLTVT.

The chain combines TRBV5-1 with TRBJ2-7; TRBD1 or TRBD2 may be the D gene (5 bases each). The germline CDR1 and CDR2 sequences are SGHRS and YFSETQ. The ends were cut back, 4 bases at V and 12 bases at J, with 17 bases in the middle. This CDR3 has 12 residues. Written as DNA, the CDR3 is TGCGCCAGCAGCCCGGAATGGGGGATCCGGTACTTC. Its translation: CASSPEWGIRYF.

This clone was recorded once. The rearrangement uses TRBV28 and TRBJ2-1; D may be TRBD2 (6 bases). Trimming cost V 4 bases and J 4 bases, with 8 bases left between them. The germline CDR1 and CDR2 sequences are MDHEN and SYDVKM. The CDR3 extends over 13 amino acids. The CDR3 loop reads CASSSGTYNEQFF. Here the CDR3 DNA reads TGTGCCAGCAGTTCCGGGACTTACAATGAGCAGTTCTTC.

The chain couples TRBV29-1 to TRBJ1-3; D perhaps matches TRBD1 (5 bases). V lost 2 bases and J lost 1, with 9 bases in between. This CDR3 contains 14 residues. The germline V gene has CDR1 SQVTM and CDR2 ANQGSEA. The CDR3 coding sequence is TGCAGCGTTGAATTACAGGTTTCTGGAAACACCATATATTTT. It codes for CSVELQVSGNTIYF.

V usage is TRBV6-5 and J usage is TRBJ2-7; tentatively, D is TRBD1 (5 bases). V was clipped by 2 bases and J by 5 bases, with 13 bases between them. Germline CDR1 reads MNHEY; CDR2 reads SVGAGI. There are 14 residues in the CDR3. The CDR3 loop reads CASSYQGIIDEQYF. The CDR3 nucleotides are TGTGCCAGCAGTTACCAGGGTATTATCGACGAGCAGTACTTC.

The chain joins TRBV6-1 to TRBJ1-1, with D uncertain. The CDR3 contains 13 residues. Germline V lookup: CDR1 MNHNS, CDR2 SASEGT. Trimming removed 6 bases from V and 2 bases from J, with 10 bases in between. In nucleotides, the CDR3 is TGTGCCAGCAGCGAGACATATAACACTGAAGCTTTCTTT. Translated, it gives CASSETYNTEAFF.

The chain links TRBV19 to TRBJ2-3; 10 nucleotides line up with TRBD2. V shed 8 bases and J 8 bases; nucleotides not matched to a gene: 13. The CDR3 length is 15 residues. Per germline, CDR1 LNHDA and CDR2 SQIVND (reference sequence). The CDR3, as DNA: TGTGCCAGTGGGCCTAGCGGGGGTATATTAGGTACGCAGTATTTT. Protein: CASGPSGGILGTQYF.

V usage is TRBV5-4 and J usage is TRBJ1-4; D is undetermined. The CDR3 is made up of 15 amino acids. V lost 0 bases, J lost 0 bases, and 6 bases lay in between. From germline, CDR1 is SGHNT and CDR2 YYREEE (reference sequence). This CDR3 is CASSLDQSTNEKLFF. The CDR3 bases are TGTGCCAGCAGCTTGGACCAGTCAACTAATGAAAAACTGTTTTTT. The whole variable domain, remainder taken from reference TRBV5-4 and TRBJ1-4, is ETGVTQSPTHLIKTRGQQVTLRCSSQSGHNTVSWYQQALGQGPQFIFQYYREEENGRGNFPPRFSGLQFPNYSSELNVNALELDDSALYLCASSLDQSTNEKLFFGSGTQLSVL.

DNA for the CDR3: TGCAGCGCAGGCCGGCTCGGAGGGGAGCAGTACTTC. Its protein product is CSAGRLGGEQYF. The chain is built from TRBV29-1 and TRBJ2-7; D is perhaps TRBD2 (6 bases). V was shortened by 7 bases and J by 7 bases, with 17 bases between the two germline ends. The CDR3 loop spans 12 amino acids. CDR1 and CDR2 (germline): SQVTM, ANQGSEA.

This clone has just a few counts. An end of the junction does not agree with germline; a read error may underlie this. The chain combines TRBV9 with TRBJ2-1, with 9 positions matching TRBD2. CDR1 is SGDLS and CDR2 is YYNGEE in the germline V gene. This CDR3 comprises 14 residues. In DNA, the CDR3 is TGTGCCAGCAGCGCCGGGACTAGCTTTTCGGAGCCGTTCTTC. Its translation: CASSAGTSFSEPFF.

This clone was seen just once. The chain couples TRBV28 to TRBJ2-3; no firm D call. This CDR3 has 14 residues. Trimming left V 6 bases short and J 4 bases short, with 14 bases between. Germline CDR1 and CDR2: MDHEN and SYDVKM. Written as DNA, the CDR3 is TGTGCCAGCAGCCGATCGATTGGGCCAGATACGCAGTATTTT. Protein sequence: CASSRSIGPDTQYF.

The chain carries TRBV9 and TRBJ1-2; maybe TRBD1 (5 bases). Trimming left V 2 bases short and J 2 bases short, with 13 bases between. CDR3 length equals 15 residues. Looked up from germline, CDR1 is SGDLS and CDR2 is YYNGEE. Written as DNA, the CDR3 is TGTGCCAGCAGCGTTGGGGGGGTCTCCAACTATGGCTACACCTTC. It translates to CASSVGGVSNYGYTF.

This clone appeared once. The chain joins TRBV5-4 to TRBJ2-1; tentative D call: TRBD2 (5 bases). Germline V gene data show CDR1 as SGHNT and CDR2 as YYREEE (reference sequence). This CDR3 has 15 amino acids. Trimming took 0 bases from V and 4 from J, leaving 11 bases between them. CDR3 DNA: TGTGCCAGCAGCTTGGTCGGACTGGGGTACAATGAGCAGTTCTTC. It yields the protein CASSLVGLGYNEQFF.

The rearrangement links TRBV25-1 to TRBJ1-2, with TRBD1 matching over 7 bases. V was clipped by 8 bases and J by 5 bases; unmatched bases: 8. The CDR3 consists of 13 residues. CDR1 and CDR2 (germline): MGHDK, SYGVNS. CDR3 protein: CASAWTGRYGYTF. The CDR3 nucleotides read TGTGCCAGCGCCTGGACAGGACGTTATGGCTACACCTTC.

The V gene is TRBV27, the J gene TRBJ2-5; 8 bases agree with TRBD2. Germline V gene lookup returns CDR1 MNHEY and CDR2 SMNVEV (reference sequence). V lost 4 bases to trimming and J lost 6 bases; unmatched junction nucleotides: 7. The CDR3 contains 14 residues. The CDR3 loop reads CASSSPGGGQTQYF. DNA of the CDR3: TGTGCCAGCAGTTCCCCCGGCGGGGGGCAGACCCAGTACTTC.